The 10 T cell receptor beta chains reported below all come from one sample, sequenced in a study of regulatory T cells in long-lasting Graves disease. As to time point: newly diagnosed GD, antithyroid drugs for less than 3 months. There was RNA extracted from PBMCs, and the TCR library was made from it. CDR3 regions were amplified by Arm-PCR using iRepertoire HTBI primers to build TCR beta libraries. TCRdb re-called the multiplex PCR reads through MiXCR, storing one row per CDR3 protein. The repertoire holds about 610,000 distinct CDR3 sequences, with around 15% as singletons. The data were also submitted as part of a second study, on T cells in Graves' hyperthyroidism and ophthalmopathy.

Material: peripheral blood mononuclear cells (PBMCs), obtained at new diagnosis, from a patient treated with antithyroid drugs. These receptors were taken from a man aged 18 to 35 with Graves disease.

This clonotype has only a few counts. The chain couples TRBV6-1 to TRBJ2-2, with 14 bases matching TRBD2. The CDR3 sequence is 18 residues long. Germline assignment: CDR1 MNHNS and CDR2 SASEGT. With 4 bases clipped from V and 3 bases from J, the junction kept 7 bases outside the gene matches. The CDR3 here is CASSAGTSGGWDTGELFF. The CDR3 coding sequence is TGTGCCAGCAGTGCCGGGACTAGCGGGGGTTGGGACACCGGGGAGCTGTTTTTT.

This clonotype was picked up many times. J is TRBJ2-3 and V is TRBV20-1; D not resolved. This CDR3 contains 13 residues. Germline assignment: CDR1 DFQATT and CDR2 SNEGSKA (reference sequence). V dropped 5 bases and J dropped 2 bases, with 11 bases sitting between them. The chain's CDR3 is CSAPERITDTQYF. The CDR3 nucleotides are TGCAGTGCTCCGGAAAGGATCACAGATACGCAGTATTTT.

As concerns this clonotype: It may be a read error: a sequence one base away is much more abundant. The chain recombines TRBV12-3 or TRBV12-4 with TRBJ2-1, with D unclear. The J call may be in error: the DNA end matches TRBJ2-5 better. The CDR3 contains 13 residues. Here the CDR3 reads CASSFGDSETQYF. The CDR3 nucleotides read TGTGCCAGCAGTTTCGGTGATTCAGAGACCCAGTACTTC.

This clonotype was seen just once. This chain connects TRBV6-4 to TRBJ1-1, with D perhaps matching TRBD1 (5 bases). V was shortened by 5 bases and J by 3 bases, with 13 bases between the two germline ends. The CDR3 length is 14 residues. CDR1 and CDR2 (germline): MRHNA, SNTAGT. The CDR3 is CASSYDQTDTEAFF. The CDR3, as DNA: TGTGCCAGCAGTTACGACCAGACAGACACTGAAGCTTTCTTT.

This clonotype was detected a few times. V gene TRBV5-1 combines with J gene TRBJ1-6; D may be TRBD1 (5 bases). The germline V gene encodes CDR1 SGHRS and CDR2 YFSETQ. Trimming pared 4 bases from V and 8 bases from J, leaving 16 bases between. The CDR3 sequence is 15 residues long. DNA of the CDR3: TGCGCCAGCAGCCTAGACAGCCCTGTAGATTCACCCCTCCACTTT. It encodes CASSLDSPVDSPLHF. Complete variable domain (other parts from reference TRBV5-1 and TRBJ1-6): KAGVTQTPRYLIKTRGQQVTLSCSPISGHRSVSWYQQTPGQGLQFLFEYFSETQRNKGNFPGRFSGRQFSNSRSEMNVSTLELGDSALYLCASSLDSPVDSPLHFGNGTRLTVT.

This clonotype has more than one count but fewer than ten. This chain uses TRBV20-1 with TRBJ1-5; 11 bases are a match to TRBD1. This CDR3 contains 13 residues. After removal of 6 bases from V and 7 bases from J, the junction contained 5 bases not matched to a gene. Germline lookup yields CDR1 DFQATT and CDR2 SNEGSKA (reference sequence). The CDR3 spells CSATGQGAQPQHF. The CDR3 DNA reads as TGCAGTGCCACCGGACAGGGGGCACAGCCCCAGCATTTT.

In its sample, this clonotype was seen a few times. This chain links TRBV27 with TRBJ1-1; D might be TRBD1 (6 bases). V dropped 5 bases and J dropped 11 bases, with 12 bases sitting between them. Per the germline V gene, CDR1 is MNHEY and CDR2 is SMNVEV (reference sequence). CDR3 size: 11 residues. CDR3 sequence (DNA): TGTGCCAGCAGTCAACAGGGAGATGCTTTCTTT. Translating it yields CASSQQGDAFF.

Ten or more counts support this clonotype. The rearrangement uses TRBV28 and TRBJ2-1, with TRBD1 identical over 9 bases. The CDR3 spans 14 residues. From germline, CDR1 is MDHEN and CDR2 SYDVKM. V gave up 5 bases and J gave up 9 bases; unmatched junction bases: 8. CDR3 in amino acids: CASSPGQGFGEQFF. The DNA for the CDR3 is TGTGCCAGCAGTCCTGGACAGGGGTTTGGTGAGCAGTTCTTC. The full variable domain, with the rest looked up from reference TRBV28 and TRBJ2-1, is DVKVTQSSRYLVKRTGEKVFLECVQDMDHENMFWYRQDPGLGLRLIYFSYDVKMKEKGDIPEGYSVSREKKERFSLILESASTNQTSMYLCASSPGQGFGEQFFGPGTRLTVL.

This clonotype was seen a few times. The chain has TRBV6-2 or TRBV6-3 and TRBJ1-1, with 7 nucleotides matching TRBD1. The V gene end was trimmed by 6 bases and the J gene end by 4 bases; junction bases not matched to a gene: 11. The CDR3 consists of 15 residues. Germline V gene sequence: CDR1 MNHEY, CDR2 SVGEGT. The CDR3 loop is CASSPATGTVTEAFF. The CDR3 nucleotides read TGTGCCAGCAGCCCGGCCACCGGGACAGTCACTGAAGCTTTCTTT.

The chain has TRBV6-1 and TRBJ1-5, with 7 bases aligning to TRBD1. After removal of 6 bases from V and 0 bases from J, the junction contained 5 bases not matched to a gene. Germline-derived CDR1 and CDR2 are MNHNS and SASEGT. The CDR3 consists of 15 residues. The CDR3 region is CASRGTGASNQPQHF. The CDR3 DNA reads as TGTGCCAGCAGGGGAACAGGGGCTAGCAATCAGCCCCAGCATTTT.